This is a list of T cell receptor beta chains from one sample in a study of cytomegalovirus exposure and HLA in healthy donors. Only in-frame clones appear in the TCRdb table, and some are missing; sequencing was by immunoSEQ multiplex PCR. This table holds under 200,000 clones, roughly 82% found once. Sequencing was done on a sample of PBMCs. The origin of the receptors is a woman aged 45-60 years in good health and CMV-seronegative. CDR3s include the opening cysteine and the closing phenylalanine or tryptophan.

v_gene	j_gene	CDR3aa
TRBV29-1	TRBJ2-7	CSVAERVSSYEQYF
TRBV6-9	TRBJ1-2	CASSWDRGRRNYGYTF
TRBV5-1	TRBJ2-3	CASGPTGSDTQYF
TRBV7-6	TRBJ1-3	CASSPGGVGNTIYF
TRBV20-1	TRBJ2-3	CSAAYGDTQYF
TRBV5-8	TRBJ1-1	CASSSFRGLEAFF
TRBV27	TRBJ2-7	CASSLSALREQYF
TRBV14	TRBJ1-1	CASEEAFF
TRBV27	TRBJ1-6	CASSFGTRTGRSSPLHF
TRBV6-6	TRBJ1-2	CASLNSDRNYGYTF
TRBV29-1	TRBJ2-1	CSPRDYHSGPSSYNEQFF
TRBV7-8	TRBJ1-2	CASSPRDRGGVGYTF
TRBV6-1	TRBJ2-2	CASRSQGTGELFF
TRBV7-9	TRBJ2-5	CASSTTGQAQETQYF
TRBV11-2	TRBJ1-5	CASSIDTYQPQHF
TRBV4-1	TRBJ2-1	CASSPPGRDEQFF
TRBV5-6	TRBJ2-4	CASSYYYQGRDIQYF
TRBV2	TRBJ2-5	CASIVEGSETQYF
TRBV7-9	TRBJ2-3	CASSLDGGITDTQYF
TRBV6-5	TRBJ1-3	CASSPRGTGNTIYF
TRBV2	TRBJ2-3	CASLSGRVRSTDTQYF